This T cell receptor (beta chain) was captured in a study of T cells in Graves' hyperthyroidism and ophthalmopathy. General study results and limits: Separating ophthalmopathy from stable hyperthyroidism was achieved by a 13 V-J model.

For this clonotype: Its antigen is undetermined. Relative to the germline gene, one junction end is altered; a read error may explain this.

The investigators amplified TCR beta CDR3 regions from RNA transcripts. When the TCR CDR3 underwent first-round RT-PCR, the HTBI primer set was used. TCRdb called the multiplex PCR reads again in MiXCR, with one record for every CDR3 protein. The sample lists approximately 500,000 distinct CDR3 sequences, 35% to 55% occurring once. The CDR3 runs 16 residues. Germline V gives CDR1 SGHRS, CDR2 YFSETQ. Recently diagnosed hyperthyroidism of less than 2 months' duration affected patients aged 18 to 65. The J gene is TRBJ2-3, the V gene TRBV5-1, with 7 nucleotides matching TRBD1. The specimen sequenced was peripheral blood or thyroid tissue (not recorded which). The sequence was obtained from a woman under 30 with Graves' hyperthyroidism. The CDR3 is CASSLGTVEGTDTQYF. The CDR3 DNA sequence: TGTGCCAGCAGCTTGGGGACAGTAGAAGGCACAGATACGCAGTATTTT.